The next 14 T cell receptor beta chains were all read from a single sample in a study of post-analysis software for immune sequencing data. Overall study results and limits: TRBV5-6, TRBV5-1 and TRBV20-1 belonged to a set of roughly 5 TRBV segments that were more frequent in patients than controls.

Prepared libraries of TCR beta cDNA carried unique molecular identifiers. In TCRdb, the PCR reads were re-called with MiXCR into one record per CDR3 protein. The sample carries about 770,000 distinct CDR3 sequences, 46% recorded once. Antigens for these TCRs are unknown. Sequencing was done on a sample of blood. These TCRs come from a girl aged 10-17 years with multiple sclerosis.

This clonotype showed up just a few times. The chain has TRBV20-1 and TRBJ1-2; the match to TRBD1 covers 9 bases. V gave up 5 bases and J gave up 4 bases; unmatched junction bases: 17. Germline CDR1 DFQATT, CDR2 SNEGSKA (reference sequence). The length of the CDR3 is 17 residues. This chain's CDR3 is CSARAFLQGAFTYGYTF. CDR3 DNA sequence: TGCAGTGCTCGCGCGTTTTTACAGGGGGCGTTCACCTATGGCTACACCTTC.

This clonotype occurred a few times. The chain is built from TRBV15 and TRBJ2-7; 10 nucleotides align to TRBD1. Germline V gene lookup returns CDR1 LNHNV and CDR2 YYDKDF (reference sequence). The CDR3 is 14 residues long. The V segment lost 5 bases and the J segment 5 bases; nucleotides outside the gene matches: 6. CDR3 sequence: CATSRTGGGHEQYF. For the CDR3, the DNA is TGTGCCACCAGCCGGACAGGGGGGGGACACGAGCAGTACTTC.

This clonotype was observed a few times. The genes are TRBV27 and TRBJ2-5, with TRBD2 identical over 12 bases. Germline CDR1 reads MNHEY; CDR2 reads SMNVEV (reference sequence). The CDR3 runs 16 residues. V dropped 2 bases and J dropped 5; count of bases not matched to a gene: 6. CDR3 protein: CASSLTTSGSEETQYF. The DNA of the CDR3 is TGTGCCAGCAGTTTAACGACTAGCGGGAGTGAGGAGACCCAGTACTTC.

The chain employs TRBV10-3 and TRBJ1-5; D ambiguous. V lost 6 bases to trimming and J lost 2 bases, with 14 bases between them. The CDR3 totals 15 residues. The V gene's germline CDR1 is ENHRY and CDR2 SYGVKD. The CDR3 loop is CAISPAAEGNQPQHF. The DNA of the CDR3 is TGTGCCATCAGCCCGGCGGCGGAAGGCAATCAGCCCCAGCATTTT.

The chain couples TRBV12-3 or TRBV12-4 to TRBJ1-2, with D possibly being TRBD1 (6 bases). The V end lost 8 bases, the J end lost 4 bases, and 11 bases lay between the germline ends. The CDR3 spans 12 residues. CDR3: CASAGTTYGYTF. In DNA form, the CDR3 reads TGTGCCAGCGCGGGGACAACCTATGGCTACACCTTC.

This clonotype was seen repeatedly, ten times or more. V usage is TRBV27 and J usage is TRBJ2-7, with D tentatively TRBD1 (5 bases). Trimming took off 2 bases at V and 1 base at J, with 9 bases between the two ends. Germline loops: CDR1 MNHEY, CDR2 SMNVEV (reference sequence). The CDR3 consists of 14 residues. As DNA, the CDR3 is TGTGCCAGCAGTTTAAGCCCAGGGTCCTACGAGCAGTACTTC. It specifies CASSLSPGSYEQYF.

The chain employs TRBV4-3 and TRBJ2-4; perhaps TRBD2 as D (5 bases). The V end lost 1 base, the J end lost 6 bases, and 19 bases lay between the germline ends. CDR3 length equals 17 residues. CDR1 is LGHNA, CDR2 YSLEER, per germline. CDR3 DNA: TGCGCCAGCAGCCAAGGAAACGTGGGAGCCGTCGCAAACATTCAGTACTTC. Amino acid sequence: CASSQGNVGAVANIQYF.

The chain combines TRBV4-3 with TRBJ2-1; no definite D call. Per germline, CDR1 LGHNA and CDR2 YSLEER. Trimming removed 1 base from V and 3 bases from J, with 10 bases in between. CDR3 length equals 15 residues. The CDR3 sequence is CASSQGGANYNEQFF. In DNA, the CDR3 is TGCGCCAGCAGCCAAGGAGGCGCTAACTACAATGAGCAGTTCTTC.

Written as DNA, the CDR3 is TGCAGTGCTAACTTTCCTTGGACTGACTCCTACGAGCAGTACTTC. It yields the protein CSANFPWTDSYEQYF. The J gene is TRBJ2-7, the V gene TRBV20-1; TRBD2 is a possible D gene (5 bases). Germline lookup yields CDR1 DFQATT and CDR2 SNEGSKA (reference sequence). V was cut by 4 bases and J by 0 bases, with 16 bases left in between. CDR3 length: 15 residues.

J is TRBJ2-7 and V is TRBV5-6; D is possibly TRBD2 (6 bases). V was trimmed by 3 bases and J by 3 bases, leaving 16 bases between them. The CDR3 has 15 amino acids. Germline CDR1 SGHDT, CDR2 YYEEEE. The CDR3: CASSSAITGLYEQYF. The CDR3 region has the DNA TGTGCCAGCAGCTCAGCGATAACGGGACTCTACGAGCAGTACTTC. Full variable domain (outside the CDR3, taken from reference TRBV5-6 and TRBJ2-7): DAGVTQSPTHLIKTRGQQVTLRCSPKSGHDTVSWYQQALGQGPQFIFQYYEEEERQRGNFPDRFSGHQFPNYSSELNVNALLLGDSALYLCASSSAITGLYEQYFGPGTRLTVT.

The rearrangement joins TRBV6-2 or TRBV6-3 to TRBJ1-1; no reliable D call. V dropped 2 bases and J dropped 1 base, with 8 bases sitting between them. The CDR3 is made up of 14 amino acids. The germline gives CDR1 MNHEY, CDR2 SVGEGT. The CDR3 reads CASSYEGWNTEAFF. DNA of the CDR3: TGTGCCAGCAGTTACGAGGGTTGGAACACTGAAGCTTTCTTT.

The chain is built from TRBV4-3 and TRBJ1-1; a weak D match, TRBD1 (5 bases). Trimming shortened V by 3 bases and J by 1 base, and 15 bases separated the two germline ends. The CDR3 is made up of 16 amino acids. Germline loops: CDR1 LGHNA, CDR2 YSLEER. The CDR3 sequence is CASSQVRASENTEAFF. Written as DNA, the CDR3 is TGCGCCAGCAGCCAGGTCAGGGCCTCTGAGAACACTGAAGCTTTCTTT.

V gene TRBV5-1 combines with J gene TRBJ1-1; the D is unclear. V was pared by 0 bases and J by 1 base, with 16 bases between. The CDR3 is 17 residues long. The germline CDR1 and CDR2 sequences are SGHRS and YFSETQ. CDR3 residues: CASSLASLGRRNTEAFF. The CDR3 DNA reads as TGCGCCAGCAGCTTGGCTTCCTTGGGCAGGAGGAACACTGAAGCTTTCTTT.

V gene TRBV6-5 combines with J gene TRBJ2-5; D may correspond to TRBD1 or TRBD2 (5 bases each). CDR3 size: 15 residues. The V end was cut by 2 bases, the J end by 4 bases, with 14 bases between. Per the germline V gene, CDR1 is MNHEY and CDR2 is SVGAGI. In DNA, the CDR3 is TGTGCCAGCAGTTACACCTCCGCAGGGAGAGAGACCCAGTACTTC. It encodes CASSYTSAGRETQYF.